Each of the 10 T cell receptor beta chains below was sequenced from the same sample in a study of T-cell reconstitution after alpha-beta-depleted transplantation in children. Unique molecular identifiers were incorporated during preparation of the TCRbeta library. One entry per CDR3 protein results from TCRdb running MiXCR on the PCR reads. Among 55,000 to 90,000 distinct CDR3 sequences listed, 4.9% were seen once. This material consisted of PBMCs, mostly from graft donor cells, taken 180 days after TCRalphabeta/CD19-depleted stem cell transplant. The source is a boy in the first two years of life who had a stem cell transplant for acute myeloid leukemia, so the T cells may come from the graft donor.

In its sample, this clonotype was seen many times. This chain links TRBV30 with TRBJ2-1, with D unresolved. V was trimmed by 1 base and J by 3 bases, leaving 7 bases between them. The CDR3 extends over 13 amino acids. CDR1 and CDR2 (germline): GTSNPN, SVGIG (reference sequence). The CDR3 coding sequence is TGTGCCTGGAGTGAACTGGTCTACAATGAGCAGTTCTTC. It codes for CAWSELVYNEQFF.

Concerning this clonotype itself: This may come from a read error, since a much larger clone is one base off. The chain recombines TRBV11-2 with TRBJ2-1, with D possibly TRBD2 on 7 matching bases. Germline lookup yields CDR1 SGHAT and CDR2 FQNNGV. The germline V and J ends were trimmed by 5 bases and 9 bases, with 20 bases remaining between them. The CDR3 sequence is 15 residues long. This chain's CDR3 is CASSPRGGGWSEQFF. CDR3 bases: TGTGCCAGCAGCCCTAGGGGGGGGGGCTGGAGTGAGCAGTTCTTC.

This clonotype showed up many times. V is TRBV3-1 and J is TRBJ1-3, with D maybe TRBD1 (5 bases). The CDR3 extends over 17 amino acids. V lost 0 bases and J 3 bases, leaving 15 bases between the germline ends. The germline V gene encodes CDR1 LGHDT and CDR2 YNNKEL (reference sequence). The CDR3 nucleotides are TGTGCCAGCAGCCAAGATTGGGCAGGGCTACATGGAAACACCATATATTTT. This encodes CASSQDWAGLHGNTIYF.

At least ten counts were recorded for this clonotype. The V call is TRBV20-1, the J call TRBJ2-2, with a tentative D call TRBD2 (5 bases). The CDR3 sequence is 14 residues long. V shed 5 bases and J shed 7 bases, with 17 bases lying between them. The V gene's germline CDR1 is DFQATT and CDR2 SNEGSKA (reference sequence). CDR3 bases: TGCAGTGCTCCCCGAGGGAGACTAAGCGGGGAGCTGTTTTTT. It is translated as CSAPRGRLSGELFF.

Ten or more counts support this clonotype. This sequence joins TRBV7-9 and TRBJ2-2, with TRBD1 matching 7 bases. Germline CDR1 SEHNR, CDR2 FQNEAQ (reference sequence). The J segment lost 7 bases and the V segment lost 8 bases, leaving 7 bases of the junction unmatched. The CDR3 sequence is 13 residues long. The CDR3 loop is CASDRAEVGELFF. The CDR3 coding sequence is TGTGCCAGCGACAGGGCAGAGGTCGGGGAGCTGTTTTTT.

This clonotype was detected many times. The chain carries TRBV20-1 and TRBJ2-4; TRBD2 matches 7 bases. This CDR3 spans 14 amino acids. V lost 4 bases, J lost 9 bases, and 12 bases stayed unmatched. The germline CDR1 and CDR2 sequences are DFQATT and SNEGSKA (reference sequence). The CDR3 DNA follows: TGCAGTGCTACTCGGGGGGAGCCCAGAGGCATTCAGTACTTC. Amino acid sequence: CSATRGEPRGIQYF.

This clonotype was seen repeatedly, ten times or more. The chain employs TRBV7-9 and TRBJ2-5, with TRBD2 matching over 12 bases. Germline CDR1 is SEHNR and CDR2 is FQNEAQ (reference sequence). The CDR3 runs to 17 residues. The ends lost 0 bases at V and 2 bases at J; junction bases unmatched: 4. CDR3 nucleotide sequence: TGTGCCAGCAGCTTAGCGGCTGGACTAGCGGGGCAAGAGACCCAGTACTTC. Its protein product is CASSLAAGLAGQETQYF.

There are many counts of this clonotype. This chain connects TRBV5-6 to TRBJ2-2; perhaps D is TRBD1 or TRBD2 (5 bases each). V lost 0 bases to trimming and J lost 2 bases, with 11 bases between them. The CDR3 contains 16 residues. The germline gives CDR1 SGHDT, CDR2 YYEEEE. CDR3 bases: TGTGCCAGCAGCTTGGTTCGGGGCTTTAACACCGGGGAGCTGTTTTTT. Encoded protein: CASSLVRGFNTGELFF.

This clonotype showed up many times. This chain uses TRBV20-1 with TRBJ2-3; no reliable D call. The CDR3 length is 14 residues. V was trimmed by 1 base and J by 3 bases, leaving 11 bases between them. Germline V gene data show CDR1 as DFQATT and CDR2 as SNEGSKA (reference sequence). The CDR3 nucleotides are TGCAGTGCTAGAGTCCAGGACGGGACAGATACGCAGTATTTT. Translation: CSARVQDGTDTQYF.

The table lists this clonotype with many counts. This sequence joins TRBV7-9 and TRBJ2-3; D ambiguous. The CDR3 covers 16 residues. Germline CDR1 and CDR2: SEHNR and FQNEAQ (reference sequence). V shed 3 bases and J shed 0 bases, with 13 bases lying between them. The chain's CDR3 is CASSFLILGSTDTQYF. CDR3 sequence (DNA): TGTGCCAGCAGCTTTTTAATCCTCGGGAGCACAGATACGCAGTATTTT.